This T cell receptor beta chain was found in a study of T-cell memory formation after mild COVID-19. About the research overall: TCR clusters mostly belonged to single donors.

This clonotype appeared a few times. MiXCR, applied by TCRdb to the 5' RACE reads, yields one record per CDR3 protein. Among about 340,000 distinct CDR3 sequences listed, roughly 21% were seen once. V trimming: 6 bases; J trimming: 4 bases; junction bases outside the gene matches: 5. The CDR3 consists of 14 residues. The receptor comes from an adult woman who had mild COVID-19 (a few samples of this study predate the infection). Cell type and time point are not known. This sequence joins TRBV12-3 or TRBV12-4 and TRBJ2-4, with TRBD1 matching over 8 bases. Material for sequencing was PBMCs or a T cell subset sorted from them (not recorded which). CDR3 nucleotides: TGTGCCAGCAGGCCAGGGGGCGCGAAAAACATTCAGTACTTC. This gives the protein CASRPGGAKNIQYF.